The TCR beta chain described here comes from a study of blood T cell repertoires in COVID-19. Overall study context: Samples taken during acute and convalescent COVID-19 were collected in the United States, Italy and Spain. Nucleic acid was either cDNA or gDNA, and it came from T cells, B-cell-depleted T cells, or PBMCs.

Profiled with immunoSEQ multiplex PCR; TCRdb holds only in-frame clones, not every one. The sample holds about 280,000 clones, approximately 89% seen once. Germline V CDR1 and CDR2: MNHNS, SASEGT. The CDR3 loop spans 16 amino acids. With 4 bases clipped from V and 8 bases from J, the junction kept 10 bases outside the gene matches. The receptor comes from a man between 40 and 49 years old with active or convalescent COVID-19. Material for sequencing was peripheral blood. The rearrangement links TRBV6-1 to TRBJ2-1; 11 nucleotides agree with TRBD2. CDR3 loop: CASSALAGGTVDEQFF. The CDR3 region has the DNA TGTGCCAGCAGTGCCCTAGCGGGGGGTACAGTCGATGAGCAGTTCTTC.